A selection of T cell receptor beta chains follows, all from one sample in a study of tumor-infiltrating lymphocytes in primary liver carcinoma. MiXCR was run by TCRdb on the multiplex PCR reads, yielding one entry per CDR3 protein. The sample has about 200,000 distinct CDR3 sequences, approximately 65% seen once. Sequences were obtained from peripheral blood. Receptors originate from a woman aged 60 to 75 with primary liver carcinoma and hepatitis B virus infection. CDR3s include the opening cysteine and the closing phenylalanine or tryptophan. D genes are given only for firm matches. Only some rows state a clone size, as once, few, many or a class for expanded clones.

abundance: many
j_gene: TRBJ2-1
d_gene: NA
v_gene: TRBV4-2
CDR3aa: CASSQLSSDNEQFF
CDR3nt: TGTGCCAGCAGCCAACTTAGCTCGGATAATGAGCAGTTCTTC

abundance: NA
j_gene: TRBJ2-7
d_gene: NA
v_gene: TRBV5-5
CDR3aa: CASSARVETYKQYF
CDR3nt: TGTGCCAGCAGCGCCAGGGTCGAGACCTACAAGCAGTACTTC

abundance: NA
j_gene: TRBJ2-4
d_gene: TRBD2
v_gene: TRBV12-3/TRBV12-4
CDR3aa: CASSSSRALAAQHIQYF
CDR3nt: TGTGCCAGCAGTTCCTCACGGGCTCTAGCGGCCCAACACATTCAGTACTTC

abundance: few
j_gene: TRBJ2-7
d_gene: TRBD1
v_gene: TRBV6-6
CDR3aa: CASSYAGQGSHGQYF
CDR3nt: TGTGCCAGCAGTTACGCGGGACAGGGTTCCCACGGACAGTACTTC

abundance: NA
j_gene: TRBJ2-2
d_gene: NA
v_gene: TRBV11-2
CDR3aa: CASSLDPEGVNTGEPFF
CDR3nt: TGTGCCAGCAGCTTAGACCCCGAAGGGGTGAACACCGGGGAGCCGTTTTTT

abundance: NA
j_gene: TRBJ1-1
d_gene: NA
v_gene: TRBV11-3
CDR3aa: CACSLGRGSTEAFF
CDR3nt: TGTGCCTGCAGCTTAGGCAGGGGAAGCACCGAAGCTTTCTTT

abundance: once
j_gene: TRBJ1-2
d_gene: TRBD1
v_gene: TRBV11-2
CDR3aa: CASSLVPRGTGMDNYGYTF
CDR3nt: TGTGCCAGCAGCTTAGTCCCCCGCGGGACAGGAATGGACAACTATGGCTACACATTC

abundance: many
j_gene: TRBJ2-3
d_gene: TRBD2
v_gene: TRBV5-1
CDR3aa: CASSSTSGTDTQYF
CDR3nt: TGCGCCAGCAGCTCGACTAGCGGCACAGATACGCAGTATTTT

abundance: many
j_gene: TRBJ2-3
d_gene: TRBD1
v_gene: TRBV11-1
CDR3aa: CASSSRQGDGDTQYF
CDR3nt: TGTGCCAGCAGCTCCCGACAGGGGGATGGAGATACGCAGTATTTT

abundance: NA
j_gene: TRBJ1-2
d_gene: NA
v_gene: TRBV11-2
CDR3aa: CASSLDLGSAGYGGGYTF
CDR3nt: TGTGCCAGCAGCTTAGATTTGGGGTCGGCGGGTTACGGGGGTGGCTACACCTTC

abundance: many
j_gene: TRBJ2-7
d_gene: TRBD2
v_gene: TRBV6-2/TRBV6-3
CDR3aa: CASRRTSESEQYF
CDR3nt: TGTGCCAGCAGGCGAACTAGCGAGTCCGAGCAGTACTTC

abundance: NA
j_gene: TRBJ1-2
d_gene: TRBD1
v_gene: TRBV6-5
CDR3aa: CASKGGQGDRLGYGYTF
CDR3nt: TGTGCCAGCAAGGGGGGACAGGGGGATCGACTCGGCTATGGCTACACCTTC

abundance: NA
j_gene: TRBJ2-5
d_gene: NA
v_gene: TRBV6-2/TRBV6-3
CDR3aa: CAISNSQETQYF
CDR3nt: TGTGCCATCAGCAACAGCCAAGAGACCCAGTACTTC

abundance: once
j_gene: TRBJ1-1
d_gene: NA
v_gene: TRBV5-5
CDR3aa: CASNLDGNTEAFF
CDR3nt: TGTGCCAGCAACTTGGACGGGAACACTGAAGCTTTCTTT

abundance: many
j_gene: TRBJ2-1
d_gene: NA
v_gene: TRBV29-1
CDR3aa: CSSLGSRSSMGEQFF
CDR3nt: TGCAGCTCCCTGGGAAGCAGGAGTTCCATGGGTGAGCAGTTCTTC

abundance: NA
j_gene: TRBJ2-2
d_gene: NA
v_gene: TRBV6-6
CDR3aa: CATSYGGATTNTRELFF
CDR3nt: TGTGCCACCAGTTATGGGGGTGCGACTACGAACACCAGGGAGCTGTTTTTT

abundance: NA
j_gene: TRBJ1-5
d_gene: NA
v_gene: TRBV6-1
CDR3aa: CASSDQGRSNQHQHF
CDR3nt: TGTGCTAGCAGTGACCAGGGGAGAAGCAATCAGCACCAGCATTTT

abundance: NA
j_gene: TRBJ2-7
d_gene: NA
v_gene: TRBV6-2/TRBV6-3
CDR3aa: CASLQLGAYEQCF
CDR3nt: TGTGCCAGCCTCCAACTGGGGGCCTACGAGCAGTGCTTC